Listed here are 21 T cell receptor beta chains from one sample, sequenced in a study of T cells in narcolepsy. Data came from immunoSEQ multiplex PCR; TCRdb stores just in-frame clones and leaves some out. The repertoire holds tens of thousands of clones, with about 92% as singletons. Sequencing used CD45RA- memory CD4+ T cells from PBMCs. The receptors derive from a human donor with narcolepsy.

The rearrangement joins TRBV16 to TRBJ2-3; possible D gene TRBD1, 5 bases. This CDR3 comprises 16 residues. Germline CDR1 and CDR2: KGHSY and FQNENV. V lost 0 bases and J lost 2, with 12 bases in between. CDR3 DNA: TGTGCCAGCAGCCAATCGGGGCTAGAGCTCACAGATACGCAGTATTTT. Translation gives CASSQSGLELTDTQYF. Using reference TRBV16 and TRBJ2-3 for the parts outside the CDR3, the full variable domain is GEEVAQTPKHLVRGEGQKAKLYCAPIKGHSYVFWYQQVLKNEFKFLISFQNENVFDETGMPKERFSAKCLPNSPCSLEIQATKLEDSAVYFCASSQSGLELTDTQYFGPGTRLTVL.

The sample holds a few counts of this clone. The chain carries TRBV30 and TRBJ1-3; 7 nucleotides agree with TRBD1. The CDR3 is 14 residues long. The germline gives CDR1 GTSNPN, CDR2 SVGIG (reference sequence). The V segment lost 2 bases and the J segment 2 bases; nucleotides outside the gene matches: 3. CDR3: CAWSPGQTGNTIYF. Here the CDR3 DNA reads TGTGCCTGGAGTCCGGGACAGACTGGAAACACCATATATTTT. Looking up the rest from reference TRBV30 and TRBJ1-3 gives the full variable domain: SQTIHQWPATLVQPVGSPLSLECTVEGTSNPNLYWYRQAAGRGLQLLFYSVGIGQISSEVPQNLSASRPQDRQFILSSKKLLLSDSGFYLCAWSPGQTGNTIYFGEGSWLTVV.

V is TRBV7-3 and J is TRBJ1-1; D ambiguous. Germline-derived CDR1 and CDR2 are SGHTA and FQGTGA. V dropped 5 bases and J dropped 5 bases, with 18 bases sitting between them. The CDR3 covers 15 residues. The chain's CDR3 is CASSPMPPGGTEAFF. In DNA, the CDR3 is TGTGCCAGCAGCCCAATGCCCCCGGGCGGGACTGAAGCTTTCTTT.

This chain connects TRBV4-3 to TRBJ1-4; TRBD1 matches 7 bases. The length of the CDR3 is 15 residues. The V and J ends lost 3 bases and 7 bases, in that order; junction bases with no gene match: 8. Germline V CDR1 and CDR2: LGHNA, YSLEER. CDR3 sequence: CASSHRGQTGEKLFF. The CDR3 bases are TGCGCCAGCAGCCATAGGGGGCAGACGGGTGAAAAACTGTTTTTT.

CDR3 nucleotide sequence: TGTGCCAGCAGTTTATCAGGCAGGGCAAACACTGAAGCTTTCTTT. Protein: CASSLSGRANTEAFF. This sequence joins TRBV28 and TRBJ1-1; maybe TRBD1 (5 bases). Germline V gene lookup returns CDR1 MDHEN and CDR2 SYDVKM. CDR3 size: 15 residues. Trimming stripped 1 base from V and 2 bases from J, with 11 bases between.

The chain recombines TRBV6-4 with TRBJ1-1, with 8 positions matching TRBD1. This CDR3 has 16 residues. The V gene's germline CDR1 is MRHNA and CDR2 SNTAGT. Trimming cost V 6 bases and J 3 bases; bases outside gene matches: 12. CDR3: CASSETRTGHDTEAFF. In DNA form, the CDR3 reads TGTGCCAGCAGCGAAACGAGGACAGGGCACGACACTGAAGCTTTCTTT.

J is TRBJ1-2 and V is TRBV7-6, with TRBD1 as a possible D gene (5 bases). Trimming removed 4 bases from V and 2 bases from J, with 14 bases in between. This CDR3 comprises 15 residues. Germline values: CDR1 SGHVS, CDR2 FNYEAQ. CDR3 nucleotides: TGTGCCAGCAGCTGGGGGAGCGCCCAAAACTATGGCTACACCTTC. Translated, it gives CASSWGSAQNYGYTF.

The rearrangement uses TRBV2 and TRBJ2-1, with D possibly matching TRBD2 (6 bases). V dropped 1 base and J dropped 9 bases, with 7 bases sitting between them. The length of the CDR3 is 12 residues. The V gene's germline CDR1 is SNHLY and CDR2 FYNNEI. The CDR3 loop is CASSEVGSEQFF. DNA of the CDR3: TGTGCCAGCAGTGAAGTCGGGAGTGAGCAGTTCTTC. The entire variable domain, with the rest obtained from reference TRBV2 and TRBJ2-1, is as follows: EPEVTQTPSHQVTQMGQEVILRCVPISNHLYFYWYRQILGQKVEFLVSFYNNEISEKSEIFDDQFSVERPDGSNFTLKIRSTKLEDSAMYFCASSEVGSEQFFGPGTRLTVL.

The chain carries TRBV19 and TRBJ2-5; a weak D match, TRBD1 (7 bases). Germline V gives CDR1 LNHDA, CDR2 SQIVND (reference sequence). V was clipped by 5 bases and J by 9 bases, with 22 bases between them. The CDR3 totals 15 residues. The CDR3 spells CASSRGGREAGAQYF. DNA for the CDR3: TGTGCCAGTAGTCGAGGGGGCAGGGAGGCCGGGGCCCAGTACTTC.

This sequence joins TRBV27 and TRBJ1-1; 7 bases match TRBD1. This CDR3 comprises 12 residues. The germline V gene encodes CDR1 MNHEY and CDR2 SMNVEV (reference sequence). V shed 5 bases, J shed 7 bases, and the junction held 4 bases outside the gene matches. This CDR3 is CASSAYRGEAFF. The CDR3 DNA sequence: TGTGCCAGCAGTGCCTACAGGGGTGAAGCTTTCTTT.

Here the CDR3 DNA reads TGTGCCAGTAATAAACGGACAGGGGGCAACGACGAGCAGTACTTC. Translation: CASNKRTGGNDEQYF. The chain links TRBV19 to TRBJ2-7, with 11 bases identical to TRBD1. V was clipped by 7 bases and J by 5 bases; unmatched bases: 10. Per the germline V gene, CDR1 is LNHDA and CDR2 is SQIVND (reference sequence). The CDR3 has 15 residues.

V is TRBV28 and J is TRBJ1-5; no definite D call. V lost 6 bases and J lost 5, with 11 bases in between. This CDR3 is 13 amino acids long. Germline values: CDR1 MDHEN, CDR2 SYDVKM. The CDR3, as DNA: TGTGCCAGCAGCGATTCTGGTTATCAGCCCCAGCATTTT. Translated: CASSDSGYQPQHF.

The V call is TRBV28, the J call TRBJ2-2; D assignment may be TRBD1 or TRBD2 (5 bases each). Germline CDR1 reads MDHEN; CDR2 reads SYDVKM. The CDR3 has 15 amino acids. V was shortened by 6 bases and J by 2 bases, with 13 bases between the two germline ends. The CDR3, as DNA: TGTGCCAGCAGGATTCCGAGGGGAAACACCGGGGAGCTGTTTTTT. This translates into CASRIPRGNTGELFF.

This sequence joins TRBV5-4 and TRBJ2-3; D is unclear. V lost 4 bases to trimming and J lost 0 bases, with 12 bases between them. This CDR3 is 15 amino acids long. In germline, CDR1 is SGHNT, CDR2 YYREEE (reference sequence). Here the CDR3 reads CASSGQSTSTDTQYF. Here the CDR3 DNA reads TGTGCCAGCAGCGGGCAGAGTACTAGCACAGATACGCAGTATTTT.

The chain joins TRBV9 to TRBJ1-2, with 9 bases that match TRBD1. This CDR3 spans 13 amino acids. CDR1 is SGDLS, CDR2 YYNGEE, per germline. With V trimmed by 1 base and J by 8 bases, 3 bases remained unmatched. CDR3 sequence: CASSVSDRGGYTF. DNA of the CDR3: TGTGCCAGCAGCGTATCGGACAGGGGCGGCTACACCTTC.

The chain uses TRBV27 and TRBJ2-1; D remains ambiguous. The germline gives CDR1 MNHEY, CDR2 SMNVEV (reference sequence). This CDR3 spans 14 amino acids. V lost 7 bases to trimming and J lost 1 base, with 11 bases between them. The CDR3 reads CASTKIGSYNEQFF. In nucleotides, the CDR3 is TGTGCCAGCACCAAGATCGGGTCCTACAATGAGCAGTTCTTC.

The chain couples TRBV28 to TRBJ1-2; weak D call: TRBD1 (6 bases). Germline CDR1 reads MDHEN; CDR2 reads SYDVKM. Trimming took 5 bases from V and 5 from J, leaving 9 bases between them. The CDR3 loop spans 12 amino acids. The CDR3 nucleotides are TGTGCCAGCAGTCGAACAGGGTATGGCTACACCTTC. This translates into CASSRTGYGYTF.

The CDR3 nucleotides read TGTGCCAGCAGCCAAGGGTGGCGGAGCAATCAGCCCCAGCATTTT. Encoded protein: CASSQGWRSNQPQHF. The rearrangement links TRBV4-2 to TRBJ1-5; D is unresolved. V lost 1 base, J lost 1 base, and 8 bases lay in between. Germline CDR1 and CDR2: LGHNA and YNFKEQ. CDR3 length equals 15 residues.

The CDR3: CASSFSAGGETEAFF. Here the CDR3 DNA reads TGTGCCAGCAGCTTCTCGGCGGGGGGAGAAACTGAAGCTTTCTTT. The chain employs TRBV9 and TRBJ1-1, with D possibly being TRBD1 (5 bases). Germline assignment: CDR1 SGDLS and CDR2 YYNGEE. The CDR3 is 15 amino acids. V gave up 4 bases and J gave up 5 bases, with 18 bases separating them.

V gene TRBV19 combines with J gene TRBJ2-3; perhaps TRBD2 as D (5 bases). The CDR3 has 15 amino acids. Trimming took off 6 bases at V and 4 bases at J, with 17 bases between the two ends. Per germline, CDR1 LNHDA and CDR2 SQIVND (reference sequence). CDR3 nucleotides: TGTGCCAGTAGCCTGCGCCGGTGGGAGCCAGATACGCAGTATTTT. This translates into CASSLRRWEPDTQYF.

This clone appeared once. For the CDR3, the DNA is TGTGCCAGCAGCCCCGGTGGCCGTGGGGGTGTCTATGGCTACACCTTC. Its protein is CASSPGGRGGVYGYTF. The genes are TRBV7-9 and TRBJ1-2, with a tentative D call TRBD1 (5 bases). V was trimmed by 5 bases and J by 4 bases, leaving 20 bases between them. The germline V gene has CDR1 SEHNR and CDR2 FQNEAQ (reference sequence). This CDR3 has 16 residues.